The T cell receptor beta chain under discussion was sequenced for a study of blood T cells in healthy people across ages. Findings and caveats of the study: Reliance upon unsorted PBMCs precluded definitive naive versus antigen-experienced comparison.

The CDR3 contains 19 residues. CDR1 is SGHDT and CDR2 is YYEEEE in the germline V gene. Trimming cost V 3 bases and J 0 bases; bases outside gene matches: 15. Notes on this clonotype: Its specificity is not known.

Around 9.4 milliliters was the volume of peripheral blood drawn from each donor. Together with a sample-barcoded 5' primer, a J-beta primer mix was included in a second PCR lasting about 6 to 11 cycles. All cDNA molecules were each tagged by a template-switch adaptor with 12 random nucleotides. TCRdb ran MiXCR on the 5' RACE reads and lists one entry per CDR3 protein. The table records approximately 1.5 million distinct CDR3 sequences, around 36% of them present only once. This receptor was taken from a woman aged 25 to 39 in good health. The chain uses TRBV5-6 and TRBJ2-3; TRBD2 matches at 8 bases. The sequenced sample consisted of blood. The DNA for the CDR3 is TGTGCCAGCAGCTCCCGGGAGGGGGTACTTTACCCTAGCACAGATACGCAGTATTTT. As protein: CASSSREGVLYPSTDTQYF.